The rows below give T cell receptor beta chains drawn from one sample of a study of CD8+ T cells in alopecia areata. Only in-frame clones appear in the TCRdb table, and some are missing; sequencing was by immunoSEQ multiplex PCR. The table shows 90,000 to 130,000 clones, with approximately 63% occurring only once. Sequencing used CD8+ T cells sorted from blood. These receptors all come from a human donor in good health. CDR3s include the opening cysteine and the closing phenylalanine or tryptophan. The D gene is left open where the match is weak. A clone size is listed for some rows: how often the clone was seen (once, few, many), or a class if it is expanded.

v_gene	abundance	j_gene	d_gene	CDR3nt	CDR3aa
TRBV11-1	few	TRBJ2-5	.	TGTGCCAGCACCTACAGAGCTCAAGAGACCCAGTACTTC	CASTYRAQETQYF
TRBV7-8	.	TRBJ1-1	TRBD1	TGTGCCAGCAGCTTAGCTGGGACAGTCCTGGCTGAAGCTTTCTTT	CASSLAGTVLAEAFF
TRBV6-5	.	TRBJ2-5	.	TGTGCCAGCAGTCGACAGTTTCAAGAGACCCAGTACTTC	CASSRQFQETQYF
TRBV19	once	TRBJ2-1	TRBD2	TGTGCCAGTAGTATTATCCTAGCGGGCAATGAGCAGTTCTTC	CASSIILAGNEQFF
TRBV29-1	.	TRBJ2-1	.	TGCAGCGTTGAAGATAGGAGCGGCACTCCGGCCTACAATGAGCAGTTCTTC	CSVEDRSGTPAYNEQFF
TRBV5-6	.	TRBJ2-7	.	TGTGCCAGCAGCTTTGGCCGCTCCTACGAGCAGTACTTC	CASSFGRSYEQYF
TRBV13	.	TRBJ2-7	.	TGTGCCAGCAGCTTGGGCGGCTCGTACGAGCAGTACTTC	CASSLGGSYEQYF
TRBV18	.	TRBJ2-1	.	TGTGCCAGCTCACCACTTGGTAAAAATGAGCAGTTCTTC	CASSPLGKNEQFF
TRBV9	.	TRBJ2-7	TRBD1	TGTGCCAGCAGCGTAGGGGACAGGGCCTACGAGCAGTACTTC	CASSVGDRAYEQYF
TRBV2	.	TRBJ2-2	TRBD1	TGTGCCAGCAGTTCACCGGGACAGGACACCGGGGAGCTGTTTTTT	CASSSPGQDTGELFF
TRBV27	.	TRBJ2-7	.	TGTGCCAGCAGTAAAATTGGACACGAGCAGTACTTC	CASSKIGHEQYF
TRBV7-3	once	TRBJ2-3	TRBD2	TGTGCCAGCAGCAACTCTAGCGGCTACTTTGCTAGCACAGATACGCAGTATTTT	CASSNSSGYFASTDTQYF
TRBV30	.	TRBJ2-1	TRBD2	TGTGCCTGGAGTACTAGCGGGGGGGCCGCTGAGCAGTTCTTC	CAWSTSGGAAEQFF
TRBV6-6	.	TRBJ2-2	.	TGTGCCAGCAGACCCGGATCCTACACCGGGGAGCTGTTTTTT	CASRPGSYTGELFF
TRBV7-9	.	TRBJ2-1	.	TGTGCCAGCAGCCCGGGCTGGAATGAGCAGTTCTTC	CASSPGWNEQFF
TRBV10-3	.	TRBJ2-7	.	TGTGCCATCAGTCCCTTCCGAGTTCTTGGAATTATCTACGAGCAGTACTTC	CAISPFRVLGIIYEQYF
TRBV5-6	.	TRBJ1-1	.	TGTGCCAGCAGTCGTGGGGCAACTGAAGCTTTCTTT	CASSRGATEAFF
TRBV2	.	TRBJ2-7	.	TGTGCCAGCCTAGCCGGCTACGAGCAGTACTTC	CASLAGYEQYF
TRBV13	few	TRBJ2-1	.	TGTGCCAGCAGCACCCGGGACTCGGACAAAGAGCAGTTCTTC	CASSTRDSDKEQFF
TRBV5-6	.	TRBJ2-2	TRBD2	TGTGCCAGCAGCTCACTTCTCGAAACTAGCGCCGGGGAGCTGTTTTTT	CASSSLLETSAGELFF
TRBV6-5	.	TRBJ2-5	TRBD2	TGTGCCAGCAGTCTAGCGGGGGGGCAAGAGACCCAGTACTTC	CASSLAGGQETQYF
TRBV7-2	few	TRBJ2-2	.	TGTGCCAGCAGCTTAGCGCTGGCCACCGGGGAGCTGTTTTTT	CASSLALATGELFF
TRBV27	.	TRBJ1-5	.	TGTGCCAGCAGTTTATATGGGGATCAGCCCCAGCATTTT	CASSLYGDQPQHF
TRBV25-1	few	TRBJ2-5	TRBD1	TGTGCCAGCAGTGACAAAGGGACAGTTGGGCAGGAGACCCAGTACTTC	CASSDKGTVGQETQYF
TRBV11-3	.	TRBJ2-1	.	TGTGCCAGCAGCTTAGACCGGACTAAGGGGGGGCTAGGTGAGCAGTTCTTC	CASSLDRTKGGLGEQFF
TRBV5-1	.	TRBJ2-2	TRBD1	TGCGCCAGCACGGGACAGTCGAACACCGGGGAGCTGTTTTTT	CASTGQSNTGELFF
TRBV30	.	TRBJ1-5	TRBD1	TGTGCCTGGAGTGTACGGACAGGGGGGGATCAGCCCCAGCATTTT	CAWSVRTGGDQPQHF
TRBV7-6	.	TRBJ1-2	.	TGTGCCAGCAGCTTAACCGGACCCCCAAACGACTATGGCTACACCTTC	CASSLTGPPNDYGYTF
TRBV2	.	TRBJ1-2	TRBD1	TGTGCCAGCGGGACAGGGGACTATGGCTACACCTTC	CASGTGDYGYTF
TRBV29-1	.	TRBJ2-2	.	TGCAGCGTTGAAGGTCAGGACGAGGGGGCCGGGGAGCTGTTTTTT	CSVEGQDEGAGELFF
TRBV7-2	.	TRBJ1-6	.	TGTGCCAGCAGCTTAGAGGTTTTATTGGCGCCCTATAATTCACCCCTCCACTTT	CASSLEVLLAPYNSPLHF
TRBV4-1	.	TRBJ2-5	.	TGCGCCAGCAGCCGCCGGGACACCCAAGAGACCCAGTACTTC	CASSRRDTQETQYF
TRBV6-5	.	TRBJ2-2	.	TGTGCCAGCAGTTACTTTGCAGGGAGGTACGGGGAGCTGTTTTTT	CASSYFAGRYGELFF
TRBV2	.	TRBJ2-6	TRBD1	TGTGCCAGCAGGACGGGACAGGGCACTGGGGCCAACGTCCTGACTTTC	CASRTGQGTGANVLTF
TRBV4-3	.	TRBJ1-1	.	TGCGCCAGCAGCCCCGGACCAACACTCACACTGGGCACTGAAGCTTTCTTT	CASSPGPTLTLGTEAFF
TRBV7-2	.	TRBJ1-1	.	TGTGCCAGCAGCTTTCCAGGGGCAGGAATTGACACTGAAGCTTTCTTT	CASSFPGAGIDTEAFF
TRBV7-9	.	TRBJ2-3	.	TGTGCCAGCAGAGCACTAGCAGATTACACAGATACGCAGTATTTT	CASRALADYTDTQYF
TRBV5-6	.	TRBJ1-1	.	TGTGCCAGCAGCTTGGTAGGTAGCGGAGCTTTCTTT	CASSLVGSGAFF
TRBV7-9	.	TRBJ2-7	TRBD1	TGTGCCAGCAGCGTTGGACAGGTCCCCCCCTACGAGCAGTACTTC	CASSVGQVPPYEQYF
TRBV6-4	.	TRBJ2-5	TRBD1	TGTGCCAGCAGTGAGAGGGGGCATAGAGAGACCCAGTACTTC	CASSERGHRETQYF
TRBV5-6	once	TRBJ1-4	.	TGTGCCAGCAGCAACCCCGGGACCGACTCAACTAATGAAAAACTGTTTTTT	CASSNPGTDSTNEKLFF
TRBV5-6	.	TRBJ1-2	TRBD1	TGTGCCAGCAGCGTGACAGGGGACTATGGCTACACCTTC	CASSVTGDYGYTF
TRBV13	once	TRBJ1-1	.	TGTGCCAGCAGCTTAGGTGTCGGGGCCCCGAACACTGAAGCTTTCTTT	CASSLGVGAPNTEAFF
TRBV29-1	.	TRBJ2-1	TRBD1	TGCAGCGTTGAAGATCTTGGTGGGAGGCAGGGGGCGCGTAATGAGCAGTTCTTC	CSVEDLGGRQGARNEQFF
TRBV2	.	TRBJ1-1	.	TGTGCCATGCCACACGTGGGGGGAATGAACACTGAAGCTTTCTTT	CAMPHVGGMNTEAFF
TRBV7-2	.	TRBJ2-3	.	TGTGCCAGCACCGCACCAGGGACGGCAGCAGATACGCAGTATTTT	CASTAPGTAADTQYF
TRBV6-5	.	TRBJ2-7	.	TGTGCCCGAACCCCTTCCCCCCTTTGTTGGTACGAGCAGTACTTC	CARTPSPLCWYEQYF
TRBV13	.	TRBJ2-5	TRBD2	TGTGCCAGCAGCTTCTCCGTCGTCTTAGCGGGGGGGCGAGAGACCCAGTACTTC	CASSFSVVLAGGRETQYF
TRBV14	few	TRBJ1-2	.	TGTGCCAGCAGCCAACGGGGGAACTATGGCTACACCTTC	CASSQRGNYGYTF
TRBV5-4	.	TRBJ1-2	.	TGTGCCAGCAGCTTGGGGGGCCTCCGGGACACCCTCTATGGCTACACCTTC	CASSLGGLRDTLYGYTF
TRBV4-2	few	TRBJ2-7	.	TGTGCCAGCAGCCAAGATTTCCATGGGACCACCGGTGCCTACGAGCAGTACTTC	CASSQDFHGTTGAYEQYF
TRBV27	.	TRBJ2-1	TRBD2	TGTGCCACCCAGGGACTAGCGGGGTCTTACAATGAGCAGTTCTTC	CATQGLAGSYNEQFF
TRBV7-6	.	TRBJ1-1	.	TGTGCCAGCAGCCACGCGGGAGGGGGGACTGAAGCTTTCTTT	CASSHAGGGTEAFF
TRBV19	few	TRBJ2-1	.	TGTGCCAGCAGCGATCCTTTATACAATGAGCAGTTCTTC	CASSDPLYNEQFF
TRBV7-6	.	TRBJ2-3	.	TGTGCCAGCAGCTTAGGTCAGGCGGGATGGAGCACAGATACGCAGTATTTT	CASSLGQAGWSTDTQYF